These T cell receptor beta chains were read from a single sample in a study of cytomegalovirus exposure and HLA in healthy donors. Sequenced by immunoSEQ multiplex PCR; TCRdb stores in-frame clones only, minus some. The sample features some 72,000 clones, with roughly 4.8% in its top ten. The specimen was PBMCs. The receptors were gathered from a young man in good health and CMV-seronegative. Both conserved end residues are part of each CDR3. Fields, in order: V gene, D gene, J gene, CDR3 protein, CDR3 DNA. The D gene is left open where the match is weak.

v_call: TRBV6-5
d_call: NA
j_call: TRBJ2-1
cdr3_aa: CASSYSPEDNEQFF
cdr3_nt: TGTGCCAGCAGTTACTCGCCAGAAGACAATGAGCAGTTCTTC

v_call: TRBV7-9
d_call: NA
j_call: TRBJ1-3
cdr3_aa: CASRSPSGNTIYF
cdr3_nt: TGTGCCAGCCGAAGCCCCTCTGGAAACACCATATATTTT

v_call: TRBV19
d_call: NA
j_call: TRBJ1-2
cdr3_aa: CASRLTGTPYGYTF
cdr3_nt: TGTGCCAGTAGGCTTACCGGGACACCCTATGGCTACACCTTC

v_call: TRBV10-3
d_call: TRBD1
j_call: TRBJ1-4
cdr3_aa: CAIRPGQGSSANEKLFF
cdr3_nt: TGTGCCATCAGGCCGGGACAGGGATCTTCGGCTAATGAAAAACTGTTTTTT

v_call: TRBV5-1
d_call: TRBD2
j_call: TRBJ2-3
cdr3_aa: CASSSGTSGLTDTQYF
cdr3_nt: TGCGCCAGCAGCTCCGGGACTAGCGGTCTCACAGATACGCAGTATTTT

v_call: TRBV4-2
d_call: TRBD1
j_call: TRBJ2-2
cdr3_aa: CASSDPGQRLTGELFF
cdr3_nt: TGTGCCAGCAGCGATCCGGGACAGCGACTCACCGGGGAGCTGTTTTTT

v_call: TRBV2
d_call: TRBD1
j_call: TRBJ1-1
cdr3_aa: CASRASYRGQAFF
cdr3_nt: TGTGCCAGCAGGGCCTCTTACAGGGGGCAAGCTTTCTTT

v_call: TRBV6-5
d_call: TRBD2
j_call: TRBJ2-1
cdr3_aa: CASRGRGVSNEQFF
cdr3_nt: TGTGCCAGCCGGGGGCGGGGGGTGAGCAATGAGCAGTTCTTC

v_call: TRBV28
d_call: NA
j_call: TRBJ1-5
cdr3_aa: CASSLAGLLGQPQHF
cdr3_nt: TGTGCCAGCAGTTTAGCAGGGTTGTTGGGTCAGCCCCAGCATTTT

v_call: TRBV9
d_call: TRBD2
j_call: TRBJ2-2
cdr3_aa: CASSVSGLAYTGELFF
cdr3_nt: TGTGCCAGCAGCGTATCTGGACTAGCTTACACCGGGGAGCTGTTTTTT

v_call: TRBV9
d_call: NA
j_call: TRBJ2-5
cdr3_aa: CASSVADNQETQYF
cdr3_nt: TGTGCCAGCAGCGTAGCGGACAACCAAGAGACCCAGTACTTC

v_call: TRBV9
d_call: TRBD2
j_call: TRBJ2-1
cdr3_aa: CASSVNPPGAGDNEQFF
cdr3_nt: TGTGCCAGCAGCGTTAACCCCCCCGGGGCGGGAGACAATGAGCAGTTCTTC

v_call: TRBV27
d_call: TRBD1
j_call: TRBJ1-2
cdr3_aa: CASADRGQGGYTF
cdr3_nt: TGTGCCAGCGCGGACAGGGGGCAAGGTGGCTACACCTTC

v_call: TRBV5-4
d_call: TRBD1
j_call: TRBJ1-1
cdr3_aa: CASSDPDRASEAFF
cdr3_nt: TGTGCCAGCAGCGATCCGGACAGGGCGTCTGAAGCTTTCTTT

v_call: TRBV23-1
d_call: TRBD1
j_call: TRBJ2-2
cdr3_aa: CASSRTGPWELFF
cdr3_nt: TGCGCCAGCAGTCGGACAGGGCCCTGGGAGCTGTTTTTT

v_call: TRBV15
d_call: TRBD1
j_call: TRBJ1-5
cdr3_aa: CATSGQSWYGTGSGQPQHF
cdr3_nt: TGTGCCACCAGCGGACAGAGCTGGTACGGGACAGGGTCGGGTCAGCCCCAGCATTTT

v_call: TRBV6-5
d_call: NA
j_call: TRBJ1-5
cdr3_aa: CASALDSEQPQHF
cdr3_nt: TGTGCCAGCGCCCTAGACAGTGAACAGCCCCAGCATTTT

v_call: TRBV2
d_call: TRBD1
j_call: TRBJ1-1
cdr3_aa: CASSEGEWDRANTEAFF
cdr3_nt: TGTGCCAGCAGTGAGGGGGAGTGGGACAGGGCAAACACTGAAGCTTTCTTT

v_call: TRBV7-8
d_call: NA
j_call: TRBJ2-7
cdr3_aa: CASSLAIDGLSYEQYF
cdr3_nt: TGTGCCAGCAGCTTAGCCATCGACGGGTTATCCTACGAGCAGTACTTC

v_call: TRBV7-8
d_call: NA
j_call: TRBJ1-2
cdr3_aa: CASSLGGVANYGYTF
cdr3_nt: TGTGCCAGCAGCTTAGGCGGCGTGGCTAACTATGGCTACACCTTC

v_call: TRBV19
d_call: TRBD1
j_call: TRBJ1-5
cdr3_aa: CASSTRDRGGQPQHF
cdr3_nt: TGTGCCAGTAGTACCCGGGACAGGGGGGGTCAGCCCCAGCATTTT

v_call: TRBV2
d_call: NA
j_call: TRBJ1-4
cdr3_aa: CAVGGEEKLFF
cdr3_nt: TGTGCCGTGGGGGGGGAAGAAAAACTGTTTTTT

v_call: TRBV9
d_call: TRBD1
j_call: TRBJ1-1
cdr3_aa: CASSYSGGAGTEAFF
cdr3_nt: TGTGCCAGCAGCTACTCAGGGGGCGCGGGCACTGAAGCTTTCTTT

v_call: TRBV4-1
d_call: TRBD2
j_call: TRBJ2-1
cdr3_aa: CASSQRSGLGQNEQFF
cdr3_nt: TGCGCCAGCAGCCAAAGATCGGGACTAGGGCAGAATGAGCAGTTCTTC

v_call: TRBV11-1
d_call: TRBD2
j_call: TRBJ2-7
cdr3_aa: CASSLSGGRYEQYF
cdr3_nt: TGTGCCAGCAGCTTAAGCGGGGGCCGCTACGAGCAGTACTTC

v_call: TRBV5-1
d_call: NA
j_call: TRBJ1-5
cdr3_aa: CASSLARREGNQPQHF
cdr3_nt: TGCGCCAGCAGCTTGGCCCGCAGGGAGGGCAATCAGCCCCAGCATTTT

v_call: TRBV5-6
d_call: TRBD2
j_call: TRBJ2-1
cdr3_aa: CASSSVIAGVSYNEQFF
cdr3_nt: TGTGCCAGCAGCTCGGTCATAGCGGGGGTCTCCTACAATGAGCAGTTCTTC

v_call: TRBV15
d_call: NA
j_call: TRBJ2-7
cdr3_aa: CATSREFGGEQYF
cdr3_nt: TGTGCCACCAGCAGAGAATTCGGGGGCGAGCAGTACTTC

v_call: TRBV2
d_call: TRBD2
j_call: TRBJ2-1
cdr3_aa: CASRPGGRSYNEQFF
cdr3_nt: TGTGCCAGCAGGCCCGGCGGGAGGTCCTACAATGAGCAGTTCTTC

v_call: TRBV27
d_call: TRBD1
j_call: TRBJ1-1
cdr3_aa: CASRETGVNTEAFF
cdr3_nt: TGTGCCAGCAGGGAGACAGGGGTGAACACTGAAGCTTTCTTT

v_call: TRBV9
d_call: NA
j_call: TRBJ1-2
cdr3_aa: CASSAGGAGYTF
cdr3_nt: TGTGCCAGCAGCGCAGGAGGGGCTGGCTACACCTTC

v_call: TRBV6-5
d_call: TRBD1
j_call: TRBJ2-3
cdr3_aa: CASGQTGEADTQYF
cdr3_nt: TGTGCCAGCGGGCAGACAGGGGAGGCAGATACGCAGTATTTT

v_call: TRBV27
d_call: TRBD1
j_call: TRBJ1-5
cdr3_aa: CASSFLTGTGANQPQHF
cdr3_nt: TGTGCCAGCAGTTTTCTTACCGGGACAGGGGCAAATCAGCCCCAGCATTTT

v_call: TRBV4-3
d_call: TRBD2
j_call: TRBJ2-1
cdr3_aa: CASSQDMIGLAGQSSYNEQFF
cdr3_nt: TGCGCCAGCAGCCAAGATATGATAGGACTAGCGGGACAAAGCTCCTACAATGAGCAGTTCTTC

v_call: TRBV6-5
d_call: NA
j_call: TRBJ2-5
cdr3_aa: CASSSTRDFEETQYF
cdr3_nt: TGTGCCAGCAGTTCTACAAGGGACTTCGAAGAGACCCAGTACTTC

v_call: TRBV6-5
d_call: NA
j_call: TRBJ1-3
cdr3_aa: CASSSPIDTIYF
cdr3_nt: TGTGCCAGCAGTTCCCCTATAGACACCATATATTTT

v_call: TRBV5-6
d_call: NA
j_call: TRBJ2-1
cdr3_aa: CATSSWDLNNEQFF
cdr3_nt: TGTGCCACCTCATCCTGGGACTTAAACAATGAGCAGTTCTTC

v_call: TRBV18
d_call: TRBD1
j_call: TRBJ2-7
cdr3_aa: CASSPIGTGIHEQYF
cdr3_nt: TGTGCCAGCTCACCAATAGGGACAGGTATCCACGAGCAGTACTTC

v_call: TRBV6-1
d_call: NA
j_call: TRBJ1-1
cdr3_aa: CASSVNQGTNTEAFF
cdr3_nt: TGTGCCAGCAGTGTTAATCAGGGTACGAACACTGAAGCTTTCTTT

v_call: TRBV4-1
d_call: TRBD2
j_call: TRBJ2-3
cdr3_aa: CASSQGDWTSPHPTDTQYF
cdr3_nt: TGCGCCAGCAGCCAAGGAGACTGGACTAGCCCTCATCCCACAGATACGCAGTATTTT

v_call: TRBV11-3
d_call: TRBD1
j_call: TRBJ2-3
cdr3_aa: CASSSGTGTDTQYF
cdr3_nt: TGTGCCAGCAGCTCCGGGACAGGCACAGATACGCAGTATTTT

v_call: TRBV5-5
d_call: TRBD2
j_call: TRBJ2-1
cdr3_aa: CASSLVGLLGGPGNEQFF
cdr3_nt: TGTGCCAGCAGCTTGGTGGGGCTCTTGGGAGGGCCGGGGAATGAGCAGTTCTTC

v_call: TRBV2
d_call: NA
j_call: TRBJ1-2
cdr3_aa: CASTGHPEDYGYTF
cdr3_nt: TGTGCCAGCACAGGTCACCCGGAAGACTATGGCTACACCTTC

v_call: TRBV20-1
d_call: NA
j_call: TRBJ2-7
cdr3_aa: CSASGDYEQYF
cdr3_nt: TGCAGTGCTAGCGGTGACTACGAGCAGTACTTC

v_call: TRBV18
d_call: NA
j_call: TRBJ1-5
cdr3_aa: CASSPQGSNQPQHF
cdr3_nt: TGTGCCAGCTCACCCCAGGGAAGCAATCAGCCCCAGCATTTT

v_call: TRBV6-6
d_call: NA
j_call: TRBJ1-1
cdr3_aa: CASIMRGSEAFF
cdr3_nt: TGTGCCAGCATTATGCGGGGTAGCGAAGCTTTCTTT

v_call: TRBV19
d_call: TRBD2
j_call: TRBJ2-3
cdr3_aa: CASSIESGGALDTQYF
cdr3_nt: TGTGCCAGTAGTATAGAAAGCGGGGGGGCTTTAGATACGCAGTATTTT

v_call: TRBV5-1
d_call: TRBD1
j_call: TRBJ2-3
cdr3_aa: CASRGTGAPPSTQYF
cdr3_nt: TGCGCCAGCAGGGGCACAGGGGCCCCCCCGAGTACGCAGTATTTT

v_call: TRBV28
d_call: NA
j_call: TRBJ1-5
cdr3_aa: CASAGVGQPQHF
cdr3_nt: TGTGCCAGCGCCGGGGTGGGTCAGCCCCAGCATTTT

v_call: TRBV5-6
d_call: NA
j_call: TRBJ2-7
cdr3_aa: CASSLAGEAGWQGEQYF
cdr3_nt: TGTGCCAGCAGCTTGGCCGGGGAGGCAGGTTGGCAGGGAGAGCAGTACTTC

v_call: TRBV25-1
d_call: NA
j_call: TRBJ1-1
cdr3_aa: CASSGTVTNTEAFF
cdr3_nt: TGTGCCAGCAGTGGGACAGTAACGAACACTGAAGCTTTCTTT

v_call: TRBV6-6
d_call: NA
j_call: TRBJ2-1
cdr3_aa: CASSYAVMASNEQFF
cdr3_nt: TGTGCCAGCAGTTATGCGGTCATGGCCTCCAATGAGCAGTTCTTC

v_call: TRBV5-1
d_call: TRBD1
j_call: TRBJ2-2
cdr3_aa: CASSGTGGYTGELFF
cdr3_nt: TGCGCCAGCAGTGGGACAGGGGGGTACACCGGGGAGCTGTTTTTT

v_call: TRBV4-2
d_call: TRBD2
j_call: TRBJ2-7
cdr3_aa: CASSQEGTSGRSEQYF
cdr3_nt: TGTGCCAGCAGCCAAGAGGGGACTAGCGGGAGGAGCGAGCAGTACTTC

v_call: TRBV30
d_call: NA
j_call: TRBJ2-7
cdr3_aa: CAWRTTHEQYF
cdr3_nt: TGTGCCTGGAGGACTACCCACGAGCAGTACTTC